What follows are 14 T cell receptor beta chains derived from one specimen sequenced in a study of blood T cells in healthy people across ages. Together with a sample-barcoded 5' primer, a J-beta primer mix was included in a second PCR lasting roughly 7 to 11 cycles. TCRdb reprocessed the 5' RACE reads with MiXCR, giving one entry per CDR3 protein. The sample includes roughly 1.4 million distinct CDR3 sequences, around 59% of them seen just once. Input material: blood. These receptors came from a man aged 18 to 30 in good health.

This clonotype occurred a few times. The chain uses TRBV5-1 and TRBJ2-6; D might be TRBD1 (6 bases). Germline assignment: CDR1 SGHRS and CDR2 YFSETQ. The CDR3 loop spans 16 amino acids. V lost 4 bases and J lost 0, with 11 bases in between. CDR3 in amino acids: CASSPLDSSGANVLTF. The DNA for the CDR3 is TGCGCCAGCAGCCCATTGGACAGCTCTGGGGCCAACGTCCTGACTTTC.

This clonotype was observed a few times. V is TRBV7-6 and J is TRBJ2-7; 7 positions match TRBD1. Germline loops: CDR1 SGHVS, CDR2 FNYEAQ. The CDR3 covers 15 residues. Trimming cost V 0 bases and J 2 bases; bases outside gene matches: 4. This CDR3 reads CASSLAWDSTYEQYF. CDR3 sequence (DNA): TGTGCCAGCAGCTTAGCCTGGGACAGCACCTACGAGCAGTACTTC.

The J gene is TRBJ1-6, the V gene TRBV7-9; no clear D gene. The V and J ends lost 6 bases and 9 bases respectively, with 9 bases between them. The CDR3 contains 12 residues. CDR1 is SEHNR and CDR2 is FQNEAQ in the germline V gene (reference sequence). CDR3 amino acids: CASSFERSPLHF. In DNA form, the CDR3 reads TGTGCCAGCAGTTTCGAACGTTCACCCCTCCACTTT.

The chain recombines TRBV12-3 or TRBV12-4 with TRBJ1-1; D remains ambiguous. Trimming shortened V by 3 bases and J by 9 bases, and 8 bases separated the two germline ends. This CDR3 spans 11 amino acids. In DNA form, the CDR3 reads TGTGCCAGCAGTTTGTGGACCCAAGCTTTCTTT. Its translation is CASSLWTQAFF.

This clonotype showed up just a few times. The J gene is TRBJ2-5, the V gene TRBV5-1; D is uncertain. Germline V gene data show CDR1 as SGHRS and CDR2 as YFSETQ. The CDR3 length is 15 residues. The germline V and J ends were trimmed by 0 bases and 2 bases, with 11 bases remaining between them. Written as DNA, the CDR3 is TGCGCCAGCAGCTTGGAAGGACGAGTACAAGAGACCCAGTACTTC. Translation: CASSLEGRVQETQYF.

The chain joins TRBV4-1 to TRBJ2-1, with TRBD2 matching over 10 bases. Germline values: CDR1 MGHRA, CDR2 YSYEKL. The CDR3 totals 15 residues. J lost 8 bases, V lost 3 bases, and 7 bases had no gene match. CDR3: CASSQSGGARDEQFF. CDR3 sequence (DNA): TGCGCCAGCAGCCAGAGCGGGGGGGCCAGGGATGAGCAGTTCTTC.

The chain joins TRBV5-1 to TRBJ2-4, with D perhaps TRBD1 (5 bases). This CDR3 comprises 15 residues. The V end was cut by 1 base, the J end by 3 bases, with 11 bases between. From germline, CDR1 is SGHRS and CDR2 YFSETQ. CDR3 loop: CASSLLSDSKNIQYF. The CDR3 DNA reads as TGCGCCAGCAGCTTGTTGAGTGACAGCAAAAACATTCAGTACTTC.

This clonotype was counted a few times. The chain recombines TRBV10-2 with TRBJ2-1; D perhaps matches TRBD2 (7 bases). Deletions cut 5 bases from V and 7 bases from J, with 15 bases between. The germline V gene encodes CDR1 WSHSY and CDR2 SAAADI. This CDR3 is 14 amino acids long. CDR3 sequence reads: CASSTLRGGNEQFF. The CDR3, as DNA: TGCGCCAGCAGTACCCTAAGGGGGGGAAATGAGCAGTTCTTC.

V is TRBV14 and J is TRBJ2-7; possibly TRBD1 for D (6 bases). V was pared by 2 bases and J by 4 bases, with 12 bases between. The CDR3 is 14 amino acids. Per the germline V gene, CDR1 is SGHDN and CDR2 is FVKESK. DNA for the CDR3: TGTGCCAGCAGCCAAACGGACAGACCTTACGAGCAGTACTTC. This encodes CASSQTDRPYEQYF. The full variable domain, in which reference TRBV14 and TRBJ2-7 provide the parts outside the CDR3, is EAGVTQFPSHSVIEKGQTVTLRCDPISGHDNLYWYRRVMGKEIKFLLHFVKESKQDESGMPNNRFLAERTGGTYSTLKVQPAELEDSGVYFCASSQTDRPYEQYFGPGTRLTVT.

CDR3 sequence: CSVAAWNTYEQYF. The CDR3 bases are TGCAGCGTTGCCGCTTGGAATACCTACGAGCAGTACTTC. This chain uses TRBV29-1 with TRBJ2-7; no definite D call. Trimming shortened V by 4 bases and J by 2 bases, and 12 bases separated the two germline ends. This CDR3 has 13 amino acids. Germline CDR1 reads SQVTM; CDR2 reads ANQGSEA.

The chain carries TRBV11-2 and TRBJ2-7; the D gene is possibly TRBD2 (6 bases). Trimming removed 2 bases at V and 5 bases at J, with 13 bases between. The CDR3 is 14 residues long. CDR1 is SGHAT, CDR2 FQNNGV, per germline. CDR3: CASSLLGTHDEQYF. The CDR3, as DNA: TGTGCCAGCAGCTTATTGGGGACTCATGACGAGCAGTACTTC.

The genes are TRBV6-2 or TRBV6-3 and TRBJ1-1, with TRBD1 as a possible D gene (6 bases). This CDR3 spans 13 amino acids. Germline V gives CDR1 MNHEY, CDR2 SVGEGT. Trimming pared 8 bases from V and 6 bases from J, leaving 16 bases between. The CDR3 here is CASLHSGAPEAFF. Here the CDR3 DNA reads TGTGCCAGCCTGCACTCAGGGGCGCCTGAAGCTTTCTTT.

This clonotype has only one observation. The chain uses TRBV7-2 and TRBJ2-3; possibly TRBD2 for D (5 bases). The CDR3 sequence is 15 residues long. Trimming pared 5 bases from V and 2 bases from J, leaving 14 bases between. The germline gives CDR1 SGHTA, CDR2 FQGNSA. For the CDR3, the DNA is TGTGCCAGCAGCCCGGAAAGGACTCTCACAGATACGCAGTATTTT. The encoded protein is CASSPERTLTDTQYF.

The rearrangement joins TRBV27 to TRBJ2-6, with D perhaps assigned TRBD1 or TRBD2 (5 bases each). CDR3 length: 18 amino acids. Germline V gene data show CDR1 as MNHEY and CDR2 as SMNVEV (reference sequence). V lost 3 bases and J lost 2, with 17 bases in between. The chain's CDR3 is CASSLLPGQITGANVLTF. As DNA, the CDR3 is TGTGCCAGCAGTTTGTTGCCGGGGCAGATAACTGGGGCCAACGTCCTGACTTTC.